The rows below give T cell receptor beta chains drawn from one sample of a study of T cells in Graves' hyperthyroidism and ophthalmopathy. One entry per CDR3 protein results from TCRdb running MiXCR on the multiplex PCR reads. The sample shows fewer than 650,000 distinct CDR3 sequences, less than 15% of them seen only once. Sequencing used blood. Receptors originate from a woman in her 40s with Graves' hyperthyroidism. Each CDR3 is given without its conserved first and last residue. The D gene is left open where the match is weak.

j_gene | v_gene | d_gene | len | CDR3aa
TRBJ2-2 | TRBV6-1 | NA | 12 | ASRWDKNTGELF
TRBJ2-3 | TRBV20-1 | NA | 12 | SARRGVLTDTQY
TRBJ1-3 | TRBV12-3/TRBV12-4 | NA | 12 | ASSDRLQRGTIY
TRBJ2-7 | TRBV25-1 | TRBD2 | 13 | ASSGPGREWYEQY
TRBJ1-1 | TRBV2 | NA | 11 | ASMRGENTEAF
TRBJ2-7 | TRBV6-6 | TRBD2 | 16 | ASSYDRPLAGGVYEQY
TRBJ1-5 | TRBV3-1 | TRBD1 | 16 | ASSQDPVWTGGYQPQH
TRBJ2-5 | TRBV9 | TRBD2 | 13 | ASSVAAGTQETQY
TRBJ2-5 | TRBV5-5 | NA | 10 | ARGQPQETQY
TRBJ2-5 | TRBV28 | NA | 13 | ASSQRRAGTETQY
TRBJ2-5 | TRBV29-1 | NA | 8 | SVDWETQY
TRBJ2-1 | TRBV11-2 | TRBD1 | 13 | ASRYSGTGSNEQF
TRBJ1-2 | TRBV19 | TRBD1 | 12 | ASSGDRVIYGYT
TRBJ2-7 | TRBV20-1 | NA | 9 | SARALAEQY
TRBJ2-3 | TRBV27 | NA | 13 | ASSLQGEDTDTQY
TRBJ1-2 | TRBV12-3/TRBV12-4 | TRBD1 | 13 | ASSLSGQGLNGYT
TRBJ2-7 | TRBV5-1 | TRBD2 | 14 | ASSMMTSGGSYEQY
TRBJ2-5 | TRBV4-1 | TRBD2 | 12 | ASSNLAGGETQY
TRBJ2-1 | TRBV7-2 | TRBD2 | 14 | ASSLDGRPSWNEQF
TRBJ2-3 | TRBV20-1 | NA | 8 | SARMDTQY
TRBJ2-1 | TRBV7-3 | NA | 13 | ASSFGPLGTLEQF
TRBJ2-1 | TRBV7-7 | TRBD2 | 16 | ASSPRLAGENSYNEQF
TRBJ1-5 | TRBV6-1 | NA | 13 | ASASGIEGNQPQH
TRBJ2-7 | TRBV12-3/TRBV12-4 | TRBD1 | 11 | ASTSGGWSEQY
TRBJ1-1 | TRBV6-1 | NA | 10 | ASRGSNTEAF